Presented here are 22 T cell receptor beta chains from one specimen sequenced in a study of cytomegalovirus exposure and HLA in healthy donors. The PCR had 60 Vbeta and 13 Jbeta primers. Clones were sequenced by immunoSEQ multiplex PCR, and TCRdb holds only the in-frame ones, with some missing. The sample yields some 120,000 clones, approximately 81% seen once. The sequencing sample was made of PBMCs. Source of these receptors: a man younger than 35 in good health and CMV-seropositive.

This chain links TRBV5-6 with TRBJ1-1, with D tentatively TRBD1 (6 bases). Trimming removed 2 bases from V and 2 bases from J, with 10 bases in between. CDR1 is SGHDT, CDR2 YYEEEE, per germline. This CDR3 contains 14 residues. The CDR3 reads CASSFWDINTEAFF. The CDR3 DNA reads as TGTGCCAGCAGCTTTTGGGACATTAACACTGAAGCTTTCTTT.

V usage is TRBV27 and J usage is TRBJ2-7, with D maybe TRBD1 (6 bases). The V gene lost 11 bases and the J gene lost 3 bases, with 17 bases spanning the gap. Germline V CDR1 and CDR2: MNHEY, SMNVEV (reference sequence). The length of the CDR3 is 13 residues. The CDR3 DNA is TGTGCCGCCCGGGCAGGGGCAAGCTACGAGCAGTACTTC. Its protein is CAARAGASYEQYF.

This chain links TRBV25-1 with TRBJ1-1; tentatively, D is TRBD1 (6 bases). The V gene's germline CDR1 is MGHDK and CDR2 SYGVNS. The V end was cut by 6 bases, the J end by 8 bases, with 19 bases between. There are 14 residues in the CDR3. CDR3 sequence: CASRPSGVQGEAFF. The CDR3, as DNA: TGTGCCAGCAGGCCCTCAGGGGTTCAGGGGGAAGCTTTCTTT.

V and J are TRBV25-1 and TRBJ1-2, with D perhaps matching TRBD1 (5 bases). Germline V CDR1 and CDR2: MGHDK, SYGVNS. The CDR3 is made up of 13 amino acids. The ends were cut back, 8 bases at V and 8 bases at J, with 18 bases in the middle. Here the CDR3 reads CASLPVRGGGYTF. DNA of the CDR3: TGTGCCAGCCTCCCAGTGAGGGGAGGAGGCTACACCTTC.

The J gene is TRBJ2-1, the V gene TRBV25-1; 8 bases are a match to TRBD2. The V segment lost 6 bases and the J segment 6 bases; nucleotides outside the gene matches: 13. CDR3 length equals 16 residues. Germline assignment: CDR1 MGHDK and CDR2 SYGVNS. Written as DNA, the CDR3 is TGTGCCAGCAGCGCAAGCACCAGTACTAGCGGCAATGAGCAGTTCTTC. The encoded protein is CASSASTSTSGNEQFF. Based on the CDR3 plus reference TRBV25-1 and TRBJ2-1, the full variable domain is EADIYQTPRYLVIGTGKKITLECSQTMGHDKMYWYQQDPGMELHLIHYSYGVNSTEKGDLSSESTVSRIRTEHFPLTLESARPSHTSQYLCASSASTSTSGNEQFFGPGTRLTVL.

The chain couples TRBV7-9 to TRBJ2-1; D gene unclear. This CDR3 has 12 residues. Germline V CDR1 and CDR2: SEHNR, FQNEAQ (reference sequence). Trimming shortened V by 5 bases and J by 4 bases, and 6 bases separated the two germline ends. Here the CDR3 DNA reads TGTGCCAGCAGCCTACCTTACAATGAGCAGTTCTTC. Amino acids: CASSLPYNEQFF.

This chain uses TRBV6-6 with TRBJ2-1; the match to TRBD1 covers 7 bases. Germline-derived CDR1 and CDR2 are MNHNY and SVGAGI (reference sequence). The CDR3 loop spans 15 amino acids. The V gene end was trimmed by 4 bases and the J gene end by 5 bases; junction bases not matched to a gene: 8. The CDR3 loop reads CASSFIRGPDNEQFF. The CDR3 nucleotides read TGTGCCAGCAGTTTTATAAGGGGGCCGGACAATGAGCAGTTCTTC.

The chain employs TRBV7-9 and TRBJ1-2; tentatively, D is TRBD1 (5 bases). Trimming cost V 2 bases and J 2 bases, with 9 bases left between them. The CDR3 has 14 amino acids. In germline, CDR1 is SEHNR, CDR2 FQNEAQ (reference sequence). In DNA, the CDR3 is TGTGCCAGCAGCTTATTGGGGGGGAACTATGGCTACACCTTC. It specifies CASSLLGGNYGYTF.

The chain combines TRBV5-3 with TRBJ2-2; D remains unclear. TRBV5-3 is labeled an ORF, and its function is uncertain. CDR3 length: 16 amino acids. Trimming removed 0 bases from V and 3 bases from J, with 12 bases in between. The chain's CDR3 is CARSLVCRTDTGELFF. CDR3 bases: TGTGCCAGAAGCTTGGTCTGTCGTACGGACACCGGGGAGCTGTTTTTT.

The chain uses TRBV7-2 and TRBJ2-1; 14 positions agree with TRBD2. V lost 5 bases to trimming and J lost 5 bases; unmatched junction nucleotides: 8. The CDR3 length is 17 residues. Germline lookup yields CDR1 SGHTA and CDR2 FQGNSA. For the CDR3, the DNA is TGTGCCAGCAGCGCGGTACGACTAGCGGGAGGGAACAATGAGCAGTTCTTC. Its protein is CASSAVRLAGGNNEQFF.

This chain links TRBV2 with TRBJ2-5, with TRBD2 matching 8 bases. The V and J ends lost 1 base and 5 bases, in that order; junction bases with no gene match: 9. The CDR3 consists of 16 residues. Germline assignment: CDR1 SNHLY and CDR2 FYNNEI. CDR3 coding DNA: TGTGCCAGCAGTGAAGGACGACTAGCGCCTATCGAGACCCAGTACTTC. This codes for CASSEGRLAPIETQYF.

This chain joins TRBV9 and TRBJ1-2; D is unresolved. In germline, CDR1 is SGDLS, CDR2 YYNGEE. Deletions cut 3 bases from V and 8 bases from J, with 11 bases between. The CDR3 runs to 12 residues. The DNA for the CDR3 is TGTGCCAGCAGCGAACCAGGACTGGGCTACACCTTC. Its translation: CASSEPGLGYTF.

This chain joins TRBV2 and TRBJ1-2; weak D call: TRBD1 (5 bases). Germline CDR1 and CDR2: SNHLY and FYNNEI. This CDR3 has 13 residues. Trimming removed 7 bases at V and 5 bases at J, with 14 bases between. The CDR3 here is CASTAGPPYGYTF. The DNA of the CDR3 is TGTGCCAGCACGGCGGGGCCCCCATATGGCTACACCTTC.

The chain is built from TRBV9 and TRBJ1-5; 10 bases are shared with TRBD1. Germline V CDR1 and CDR2: SGDLS, YYNGEE. V shed 4 bases and J 3 bases; nucleotides not matched to a gene: 4. The CDR3 is 15 residues long. CDR3 nucleotide sequence: TGTGCCAGCAGCCCGGGACAGGGGTCCAATCAGCCCCAGCATTTT. Translated, it gives CASSPGQGSNQPQHF. The complete variable domain, with remaining parts taken from reference TRBV9 and TRBJ1-5, reads DSGVTQTPKHLITATGQRVTLRCSPRSGDLSVYWYQQSLDQGLQFLIQYYNGEERAKGNILERFSAQQFPDLHSELNLSSLELGDSALYFCASSPGQGSNQPQHFGDGTRLSIL.

In nucleotides, the CDR3 is TGTGCCAGCAGGTGGACTAAAGCCAACAATGAGCAGTTCTTC. This encodes CASRWTKANNEQFF. This chain uses TRBV6-6 with TRBJ2-1, with TRBD2 as a possible D gene (6 bases). V was cut by 6 bases and J by 5 bases, with 14 bases left in between. The germline V gene encodes CDR1 MNHNY and CDR2 SVGAGI (reference sequence). This CDR3 is 14 amino acids long.

The rearrangement links TRBV10-3 to TRBJ1-4, with 11 bases matching TRBD1. Unmatched junction bases numbered 6, after V lost 11 bases and J lost 10 bases. The CDR3 loop spans 12 amino acids. Germline CDR1 and CDR2: ENHRY and SYGVKD. This CDR3 reads CAVGTGGAKLFF. Here the CDR3 DNA reads TGTGCCGTGGGGACAGGGGGGGCAAAACTGTTTTTT.

The V and J genes are TRBV6-4 and TRBJ1-1; TRBD1 agrees at 9 bases. Looked up from germline, CDR1 is MRHNA and CDR2 is SNTAGT. This CDR3 comprises 16 residues. The ends lost 2 bases at V and 1 base at J; junction bases unmatched: 5. CDR3 region: CASSDGDRAPNTEAFF. Written as DNA, the CDR3 is TGTGCCAGCAGTGACGGGGACAGGGCCCCGAACACTGAAGCTTTCTTT.

This chain uses TRBV5-1 with TRBJ2-3; possible D gene TRBD2, 5 bases. Trimming left V 0 bases short and J 3 bases short, with 14 bases between. CDR1 and CDR2 from the germline V gene are SGHRS and YFSETQ. This CDR3 has 16 amino acids. CDR3 region: CASSLGAGVDTDTQYF. In DNA, the CDR3 is TGCGCCAGCAGCTTGGGAGCCGGGGTCGATACAGATACGCAGTATTTT.

This clone was counted once. V and J are TRBV6-6 and TRBJ2-1; D remains unclear. Germline-derived CDR1 and CDR2 are MNHNY and SVGAGI (reference sequence). CDR3 size: 11 residues. Trimming removed 3 bases at V and 9 bases at J, with 6 bases between. In nucleotides, the CDR3 is TGTGCCAGCAGTTATACTGGTGAGCAGTTCTTC. Translated, it gives CASSYTGEQFF.

The gene calls are TRBV7-9 and TRBJ1-1; 7 bases align to TRBD1. This CDR3 spans 14 amino acids. The junction had 13 bases not matched to a gene; V was cut back by 8 bases and J by 7 bases. The V gene's germline CDR1 is SEHNR and CDR2 FQNEAQ (reference sequence). CDR3 DNA sequence: TGTGCCAGCCACCGAGGGGGCGAGGATGTTGAAGCTTTCTTT. Protein product: CASHRGGEDVEAFF.

The chain has TRBV30 and TRBJ2-1; 7 nucleotides agree with TRBD1. Germline trimming cut 3 bases from V and 4 bases from J; bases unmatched to any gene: 6. The germline CDR1 and CDR2 sequences are GTSNPN and SVGIG (reference sequence). This CDR3 comprises 14 residues. CDR3 region: CAWSEPGQYNEQFF. In DNA form, the CDR3 reads TGTGCCTGGAGCGAGCCGGGACAGTACAATGAGCAGTTCTTC.

J is TRBJ2-4 and V is TRBV7-9, with D possibly matching TRBD2 (7 bases). Germline CDR1 SEHNR, CDR2 FQNEAQ (reference sequence). The CDR3 runs to 17 residues. The V end was cut by 4 bases, the J end by 5 bases, with 21 bases between. The CDR3 region is CASSWDGRIGGENIQYF. The CDR3 DNA reads TGTGCCAGCAGCTGGGACGGGAGGATAGGGGGGGAAAACATTCAGTACTTC.